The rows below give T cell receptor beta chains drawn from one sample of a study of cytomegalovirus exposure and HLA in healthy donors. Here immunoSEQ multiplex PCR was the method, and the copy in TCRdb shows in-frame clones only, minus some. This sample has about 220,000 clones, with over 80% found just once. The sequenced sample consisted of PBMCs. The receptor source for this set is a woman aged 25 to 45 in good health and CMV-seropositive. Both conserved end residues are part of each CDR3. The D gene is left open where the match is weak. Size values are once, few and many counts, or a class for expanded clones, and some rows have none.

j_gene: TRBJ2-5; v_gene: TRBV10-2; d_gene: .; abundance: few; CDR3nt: TGCGCCAGCAGTGAGAGGGAGGCGACCCAGTACTTC; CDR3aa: CASSEREATQYF
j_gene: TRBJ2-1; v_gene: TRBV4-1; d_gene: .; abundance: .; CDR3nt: TGCGCCAGCAGCACCACTAGCAATGAGCAGTTCTTC; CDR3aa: CASSTTSNEQFF
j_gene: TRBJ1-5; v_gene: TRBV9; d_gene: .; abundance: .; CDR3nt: TGTGCCAGCAGCGCCGGAACAGGGAATCAGCCCCAGCATTTT; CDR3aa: CASSAGTGNQPQHF
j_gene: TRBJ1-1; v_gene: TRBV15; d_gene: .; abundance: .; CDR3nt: TGTGCCACCAGCAGGGGGCACGGAGGGAACACTGAAGCTTTCTTT; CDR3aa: CATSRGHGGNTEAFF
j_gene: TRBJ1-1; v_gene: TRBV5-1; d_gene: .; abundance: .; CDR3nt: TGCGCCAGCAGCTTGGACCCGGGGGGGATGAACACTGAAGCTTTCTTT; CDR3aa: CASSLDPGGMNTEAFF
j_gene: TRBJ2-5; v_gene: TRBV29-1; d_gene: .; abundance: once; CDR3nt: TGCAGCGTCTCTGGAGCTAGCGTAGCAGAGACCCAGTACTTC; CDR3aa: CSVSGASVAETQYF
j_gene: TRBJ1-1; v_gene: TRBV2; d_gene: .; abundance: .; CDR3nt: TGTGCCAGCAGTGAAATCGGGGTTGAGACTGAAGCTTTCTTT; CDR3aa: CASSEIGVETEAFF
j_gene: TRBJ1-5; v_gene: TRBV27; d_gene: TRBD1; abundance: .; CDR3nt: TGTGCCAGCAGGACAGGGGGCAGCAATCAGCCCCAGCATTTT; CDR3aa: CASRTGGSNQPQHF
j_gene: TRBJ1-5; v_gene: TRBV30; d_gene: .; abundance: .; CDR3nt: TGTGCCTGGAGTGAAGCCTTTAGCAATCAGCCCCAGCATTTT; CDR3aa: CAWSEAFSNQPQHF
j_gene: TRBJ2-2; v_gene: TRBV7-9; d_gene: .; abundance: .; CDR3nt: TGTGCCAGCAGCCCGACTGAGACGAACACCGGGGAGCTGTTTTTT; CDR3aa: CASSPTETNTGELFF
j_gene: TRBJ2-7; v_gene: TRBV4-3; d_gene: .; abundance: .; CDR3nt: TGCGCCAGCAGCCCGGGACCAAACTACGAGCAGTACTTC; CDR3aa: CASSPGPNYEQYF
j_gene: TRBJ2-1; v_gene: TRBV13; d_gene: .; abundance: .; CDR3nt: TGTGCCAGCAGCTTTATGCAATTTAATGAGCAGTTCTTC; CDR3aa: CASSFMQFNEQFF
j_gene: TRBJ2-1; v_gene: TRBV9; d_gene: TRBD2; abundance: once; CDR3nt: TGTGCCAGCAGCGTAGAACTAGCGGGGTACAATGAGCAGTTCTTC; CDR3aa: CASSVELAGYNEQFF
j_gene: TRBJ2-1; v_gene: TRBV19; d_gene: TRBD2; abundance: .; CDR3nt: TGTGCCAGTAATAATCCTAGCGGGAGGGCTTCGGATGAGCAGTTCTTC; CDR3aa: CASNNPSGRASDEQFF
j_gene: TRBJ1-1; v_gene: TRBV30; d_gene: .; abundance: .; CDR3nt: TGTGCCTGGATTAAACCCCTCCGCGGGGGTCAGGCTGAAGCTTTCTTT; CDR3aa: CAWIKPLRGGQAEAFF
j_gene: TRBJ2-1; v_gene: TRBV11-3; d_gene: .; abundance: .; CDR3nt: TGTGCCAGCAGCCTAAACACCTACAATGAGCAGTTCTTC; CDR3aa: CASSLNTYNEQFF
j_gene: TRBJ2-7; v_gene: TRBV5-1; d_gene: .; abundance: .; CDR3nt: TGCGCCAGCAGCGTGGACGGACGCCTCTACGAGCAGTACTTC; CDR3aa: CASSVDGRLYEQYF
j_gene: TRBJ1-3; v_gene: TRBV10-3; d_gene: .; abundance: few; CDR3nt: TGTGCCATCAGTGAGTCTGGGTTCTCTGGAAACACCATATATTTT; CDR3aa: CAISESGFSGNTIYF
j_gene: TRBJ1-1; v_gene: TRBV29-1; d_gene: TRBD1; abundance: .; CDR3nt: TGCAGCGTTACAGGACAGGGGGAAGCTTTCTTT; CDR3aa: CSVTGQGEAFF
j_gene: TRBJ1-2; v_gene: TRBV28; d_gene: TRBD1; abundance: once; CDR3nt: TGTGCCAGCAGTTCTATACAGGGGTTTCCTAACTATGGCTACACCTTC; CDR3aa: CASSSIQGFPNYGYTF
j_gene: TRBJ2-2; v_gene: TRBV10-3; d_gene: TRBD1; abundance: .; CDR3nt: TGTGCCACCAGAGTCCAGGGGGCTGACACCGGGGAGCTGTTTTTT; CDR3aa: CATRVQGADTGELFF
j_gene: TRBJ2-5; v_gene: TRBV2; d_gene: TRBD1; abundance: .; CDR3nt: TGTGCCAGCGACGGTAGAAACCGGGACAGGACCCAAGAGACCCAGTACTTC; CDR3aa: CASDGRNRDRTQETQYF
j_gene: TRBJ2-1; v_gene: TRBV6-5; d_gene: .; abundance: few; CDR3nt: TGTGCCAGCAGTCACGCCCTCAAACTGTTCTTC; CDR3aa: CASSHALKLFF
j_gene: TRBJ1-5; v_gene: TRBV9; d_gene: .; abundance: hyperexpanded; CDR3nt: TGTGCCAGCAGCACCACCGGGGCTCCCCATCAGCCCCAGCATTTT; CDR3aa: CASSTTGAPHQPQHF
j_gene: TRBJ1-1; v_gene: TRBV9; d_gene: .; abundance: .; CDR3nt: TGTGCCAGCAGCCCGCCGGTAGGCACTGAAGCTTTCTTT; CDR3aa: CASSPPVGTEAFF
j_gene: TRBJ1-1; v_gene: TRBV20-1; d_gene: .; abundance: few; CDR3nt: TGCAGTGCGGGGGATGAAGCTTTCTTT; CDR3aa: CSAGDEAFF
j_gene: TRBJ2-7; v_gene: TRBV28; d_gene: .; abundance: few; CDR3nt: TGTGCCAGCATTGGGCCTTGGGAGCAGTACTTC; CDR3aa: CASIGPWEQYF
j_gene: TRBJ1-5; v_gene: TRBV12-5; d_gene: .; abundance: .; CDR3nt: TGTGCTAGTGGTTTGGTCGCGACAGGAGCTCAGCCCCAGCATTTT; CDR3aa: CASGLVATGAQPQHF
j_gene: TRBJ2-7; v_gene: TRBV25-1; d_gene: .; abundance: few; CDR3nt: TGTGCCAGCCAAACAGAATACGAGCAGTACTTC; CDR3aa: CASQTEYEQYF
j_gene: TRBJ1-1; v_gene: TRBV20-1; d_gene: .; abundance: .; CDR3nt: TGCAGTGCTACAGGTTACACTGAAGCTTTCTTT; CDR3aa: CSATGYTEAFF
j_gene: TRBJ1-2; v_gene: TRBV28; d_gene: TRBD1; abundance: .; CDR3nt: TGTGCCAGCAGCGTCTACCCATGGACAGGGAGCTATGGCTACACCTTC; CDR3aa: CASSVYPWTGSYGYTF
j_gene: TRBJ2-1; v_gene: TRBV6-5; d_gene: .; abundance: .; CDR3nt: TGTGCCAGCAGTTACTCCGGCCCCGACAATGAGCAGTTCTTC; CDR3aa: CASSYSGPDNEQFF
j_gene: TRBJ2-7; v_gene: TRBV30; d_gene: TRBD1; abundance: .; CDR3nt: TGTGCCTGGGCGACAGGGTCCTACGAGCAGTACTTC; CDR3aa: CAWATGSYEQYF
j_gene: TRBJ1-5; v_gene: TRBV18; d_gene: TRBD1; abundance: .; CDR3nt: TGTGCCAGCTCACCGGACAGGGGTCATCAGCCCCAGCATTTT; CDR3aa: CASSPDRGHQPQHF
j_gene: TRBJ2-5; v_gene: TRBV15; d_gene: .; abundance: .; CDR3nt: TGTGCCACCAGCAGAGATCGAGTCGGACATTTGTACTTC; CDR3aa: CATSRDRVGHLYF
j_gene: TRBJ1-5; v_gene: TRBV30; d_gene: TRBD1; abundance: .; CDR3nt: TGTGCCTGGAAAACAGGGGATCAGCCCCAGCATTTT; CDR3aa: CAWKTGDQPQHF
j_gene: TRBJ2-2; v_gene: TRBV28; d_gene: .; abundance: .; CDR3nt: TGTGCCAGCAGACAGACAACCGGGGAGCTGTTTTTT; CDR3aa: CASRQTTGELFF
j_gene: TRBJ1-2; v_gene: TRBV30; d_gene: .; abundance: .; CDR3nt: TGTGCCTGGAGCTTCAGGTTAGCTAACTATGGCTACACCTTC; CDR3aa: CAWSFRLANYGYTF
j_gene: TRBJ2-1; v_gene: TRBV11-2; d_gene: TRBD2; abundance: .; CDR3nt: TGTGCCAGCAGCTCCACCTTAGCGGGAGTCTACAATGAGCAGTTCTTC; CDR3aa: CASSSTLAGVYNEQFF
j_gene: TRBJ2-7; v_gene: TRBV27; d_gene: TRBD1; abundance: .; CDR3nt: TGTGCCAGCAGAAAGGGACAGGGGGCCACCAACTACTACGAGCAGTACTTC; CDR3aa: CASRKGQGATNYYEQYF
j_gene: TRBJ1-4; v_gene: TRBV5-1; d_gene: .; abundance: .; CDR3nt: TGCGCCAGCAGCTTGGGTTCGGGGGCTGGGGAAAAACTGTTTTTT; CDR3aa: CASSLGSGAGEKLFF
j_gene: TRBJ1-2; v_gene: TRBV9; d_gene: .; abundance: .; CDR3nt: TGTGCCAGCAGCGTAGAGGGCACGAACTATGGCTACACCTTC; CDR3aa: CASSVEGTNYGYTF
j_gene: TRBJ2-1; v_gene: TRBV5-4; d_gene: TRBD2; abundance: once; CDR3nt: TGTGCCAGCAGCGCCCTAGCGGACAATGAGCAGTTCTTC; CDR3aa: CASSALADNEQFF
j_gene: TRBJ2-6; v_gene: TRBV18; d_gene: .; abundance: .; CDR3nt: TGTGCCAGCTCACCAAGGCTCAGGGATCTTAGCTCTGGGGCCAACGTCCTGACTTTC; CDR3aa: CASSPRLRDLSSGANVLTF
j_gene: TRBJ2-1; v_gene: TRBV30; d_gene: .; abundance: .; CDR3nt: TGTGCCTGGAGTGTAAATTACAATGAGCAGTTCTTC; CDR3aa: CAWSVNYNEQFF
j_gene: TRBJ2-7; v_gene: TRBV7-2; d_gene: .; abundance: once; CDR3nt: TGTGCCAGCAGCTTATTGGTCGGCCGGGAGCGGCCCTACGAGCAGTACTTC; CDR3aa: CASSLLVGRERPYEQYF
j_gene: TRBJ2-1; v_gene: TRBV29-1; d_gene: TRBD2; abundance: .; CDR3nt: TGCAGCGGGGGGACTAGCGGCGGAAATGAGCAGTTCTTC; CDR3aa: CSGGTSGGNEQFF
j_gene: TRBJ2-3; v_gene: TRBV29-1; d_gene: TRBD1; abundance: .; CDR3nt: TGCAGCGCTGAGGCCGGGACAGGGCAAAATACGCAGTATTTT; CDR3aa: CSAEAGTGQNTQYF
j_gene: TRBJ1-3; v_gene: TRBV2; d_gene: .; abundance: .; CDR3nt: TGTGCCAGCAGTGAAGGGCACAGCGCCTCTGGAAACACCATATATTTT; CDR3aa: CASSEGHSASGNTIYF
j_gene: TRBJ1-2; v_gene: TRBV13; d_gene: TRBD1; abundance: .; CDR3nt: TGTGCCAGCAGCTTAGGGCCGGGACAGACCTATGGCTACACCTTC; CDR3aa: CASSLGPGQTYGYTF
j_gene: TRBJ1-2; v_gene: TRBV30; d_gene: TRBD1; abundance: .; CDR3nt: TGTGCCTGGACTGGACAGGGGATCTATGGCTACACCTTC; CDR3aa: CAWTGQGIYGYTF
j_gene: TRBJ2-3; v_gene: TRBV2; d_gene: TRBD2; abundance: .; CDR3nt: TGTGCCAGCAGAGCTACTAGCGGGACTAGCACAGATACGCAGTATTTT; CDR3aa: CASRATSGTSTDTQYF
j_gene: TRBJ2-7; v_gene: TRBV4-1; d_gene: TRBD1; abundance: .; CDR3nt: TGCGCCAGCAGCCAGACCGGGACAGGAACCTACGAGCAGTACTTC; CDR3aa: CASSQTGTGTYEQYF